What follows are 30 T cell receptor beta chains derived from one specimen sequenced in a study of blood T cell repertoires in COVID-19. TCRdb keeps only in-frame clones here, not all; method: immunoSEQ multiplex PCR. The sample includes around 270,000 clones, around 89% of them seen just once. The sample consisted of peripheral blood. Receptors were obtained from a man aged 60 to 75 who had recovered from COVID-19.

The rearrangement uses TRBV18 and TRBJ1-1; D possibly corresponds to TRBD1 (5 bases). The V gene lost 3 bases and the J gene lost 2 bases, with 10 bases spanning the gap. This CDR3 is built from 14 residues. Germline lookup yields CDR1 KGHSH and CDR2 LQKENI. The CDR3 region is CASSPKGFNTEAFF. The CDR3 DNA reads as TGTGCCAGCTCACCTAAGGGGTTTAACACTGAAGCTTTCTTT. Full variable domain (remainder filled in from reference TRBV18 and TRBJ1-1): NAGVMQNPRHLVRRRGQEARLRCSPMKGHSHVYWYRQLPEEGLKFMVYLQKENIIDESGMPKERFSAEFPKEGPSILRIQQVVRGDSAAYFCASSPKGFNTEAFFGQGTRLTVV.

The V call is TRBV19, the J call TRBJ1-1; TRBD1 matches 9 bases. The CDR3 is 14 amino acids. Per the germline V gene, CDR1 is LNHDA and CDR2 is SQIVND (reference sequence). The trim removed 5 bases at V and 8 bases at J, leaving 9 bases unmatched. The CDR3 sequence is CASSRDRDYPEAFF. As DNA, the CDR3 is TGTGCCAGTAGTCGGGACAGGGATTATCCCGAAGCTTTCTTT.

This chain links TRBV27 with TRBJ1-2, with D unresolved. With 5 bases removed from V and 8 bases from J, the gap between germline ends came to 15 bases. The CDR3 spans 13 residues. CDR1 is MNHEY, CDR2 SMNVEV, per germline (reference sequence). The CDR3 protein is CASSIDMRIGYTF. CDR3 in DNA: TGTGCCAGCAGTATTGACATGCGCATAGGCTACACCTTC.

V gene TRBV9 combines with J gene TRBJ2-7, with TRBD2 matching over 9 bases. J gave up 1 base and V 2 bases, and 4 bases lay outside the gene matches. The CDR3 consists of 15 residues. Germline loops: CDR1 SGDLS, CDR2 YYNGEE. CDR3 nucleotides: TGTGCCAGCAGCGTCGCTAGCGGGGTTTCCTACGAGCAGTACTTC. Its protein is CASSVASGVSYEQYF.

V usage is TRBV30 and J usage is TRBJ1-6; 10 bases align to TRBD1. Germline lookup yields CDR1 GTSNPN and CDR2 SVGIG (reference sequence). The CDR3 totals 15 residues. The V segment lost 2 bases and the J segment 7 bases; nucleotides outside the gene matches: 5. CDR3: CAWSLAGQGNSPLHF. CDR3 DNA sequence: TGTGCCTGGAGTCTGGCGGGACAGGGGAATTCACCCCTCCACTTT.

This chain links TRBV13 with TRBJ1-2; D is ambiguous. This CDR3 has 13 amino acids. Germline values: CDR1 PRHDT, CDR2 FYEKMQ (reference sequence). Trimming took 1 base from V and 6 from J, leaving 9 bases between them. CDR3 nucleotides: TGTGCCAGCAGCTTAGTATCGGGGAATGGCTACACCTTC. As protein: CASSLVSGNGYTF.

The chain has TRBV7-6 and TRBJ1-1; D might be TRBD1 (5 bases). This CDR3 spans 12 amino acids. With 5 bases removed from V and 8 bases from J, the gap between germline ends came to 12 bases. Germline CDR1 reads SGHVS; CDR2 reads FNYEAQ. The DNA of the CDR3 is TGTGCCAGCAGCCCCTTTAAGGGGGAAGCTTTCTTT. This codes for CASSPFKGEAFF.

This chain connects TRBV7-9 to TRBJ2-3; no definite D call. Germline V gene sequence: CDR1 SEHNR, CDR2 FQNEAQ (reference sequence). This CDR3 is 15 amino acids long. V was pared by 6 bases and J by 0 bases, with 13 bases between. Here the CDR3 reads CASSRDTHSTDTQYF. CDR3 DNA: TGTGCCAGCAGTCGAGATACTCATAGCACAGATACGCAGTATTTT.

The chain has TRBV5-1 and TRBJ2-7; possible D gene TRBD1, 6 bases. The CDR3 has 14 residues. Trimming took off 1 base at V and 2 bases at J, with 10 bases between the two ends. Germline lookup yields CDR1 SGHRS and CDR2 YFSETQ. Written as DNA, the CDR3 is TGCGCCAGCAGCTTGTCAGGGGTAACCTACGAGCAGTACTTC. This sequence encodes CASSLSGVTYEQYF.

The chain recombines TRBV11-1 with TRBJ2-1; D might be TRBD2 (5 bases). The V end lost 1 base, the J end lost 4 bases, and 11 bases lay between the germline ends. CDR1 and CDR2 from the germline V gene are SGHAT and FQDESV (reference sequence). This CDR3 has 15 residues. The CDR3 coding sequence is TGTGCCAGCAGCTTAGGCCGGACTGTTTACAATGAGCAGTTCTTC. Translation gives CASSLGRTVYNEQFF.

The V and J genes are TRBV7-2 and TRBJ2-5; 8 nucleotides agree with TRBD2. This CDR3 has 15 residues. The ends lost 3 bases at V and 5 bases at J; junction bases unmatched: 8. In germline, CDR1 is SGHTA, CDR2 FQGNSA. CDR3 sequence reads: CASSFSGAPGETQYF. The CDR3 coding sequence is TGTGCCAGCAGCTTTAGCGGGGCCCCCGGGGAGACCCAGTACTTC.

The V call is TRBV9, the J call TRBJ2-2; no firm D call. With 0 bases removed from V and 7 bases from J, the gap between germline ends came to 10 bases. The CDR3 has 14 residues. Germline values: CDR1 SGDLS, CDR2 YYNGEE. CDR3 residues: CASSVDSMVGELFF. For the CDR3, the DNA is TGTGCCAGCAGCGTAGATTCTATGGTCGGGGAGCTGTTTTTT.

Turning to this clone: The junction does not match germline at one end; this may be a read error. CDR3 region: CASSRRDSALSTQPQHF. The CDR3 DNA follows: TGTGCCAGCAGCCGACGGGACAGTGCCCTTAGCACTCAGCCCCAGCATTTT. This chain connects TRBV5-8 to TRBJ1-5; 7 bases fit TRBD1. There are 17 residues in the CDR3. Germline V gene data show CDR1 as SGHTS and CDR2 as YDEGEE. The whole variable domain, filled in from reference TRBV5-8 and TRBJ1-5, reads EAGVTQSPTHLIKTRGQQATLRCSPISGHTSVYWYQQALGLGLQFLLWYDEGEERNRGNFPPRFSGRQFPNYSSELNVNALELEDSALYLCASSRRDSALSTQPQHFGDGTRLSIL.

The genes are TRBV7-3 and TRBJ2-2; 8 bases are shared with TRBD2. With V trimmed by 8 bases and J by 4 bases, 9 bases remained unmatched. This CDR3 has 15 residues. CDR1 is SGHTA, CDR2 FQGTGA, per germline. CDR3 nucleotides: TGTGCCAGCTCCCCAGCGGGGGCGGGCACCGGGGAGCTGTTTTTT. It specifies CASSPAGAGTGELFF.

The chain employs TRBV6-1 and TRBJ1-2, with D maybe TRBD1 (5 bases). V lost 0 bases, J lost 5 bases, and 13 bases lay in between. CDR3 length: 15 amino acids. Germline CDR1 and CDR2: MNHNS and SASEGT. The CDR3 spells CASSEADSIIYGYTF. CDR3 DNA: TGTGCCAGCAGTGAAGCCGACAGCATAATATATGGCTACACCTTC.

This sequence joins TRBV7-2 and TRBJ2-2; tentative D call: TRBD1 (5 bases). The CDR3 is 15 residues long. Per germline, CDR1 SGHTA and CDR2 FQGNSA. V was pared by 4 bases and J by 3 bases, with 12 bases between. The CDR3 region is CASSSQGLDTGELFF. DNA of the CDR3: TGTGCCAGCAGCTCTCAGGGTTTAGACACCGGGGAGCTGTTTTTT.

The rearrangement links TRBV27 to TRBJ2-7; TRBD2 matches 10 bases. The V and J ends lost 2 bases and 3 bases, in that order; junction bases with no gene match: 4. Germline V CDR1 and CDR2: MNHEY, SMNVEV (reference sequence). CDR3 length: 15 amino acids. The chain's CDR3 is CASSLLGLALYEQYF. CDR3 nucleotides: TGTGCCAGCAGTTTACTGGGACTAGCGCTCTACGAGCAGTACTTC.

The genes are TRBV15 and TRBJ2-5; 8 bases fit TRBD1. This CDR3 region has 17 residues. V was pared by 1 base and J by 4 bases, with 11 bases of the junction left unmatched. Germline V gives CDR1 LNHNV, CDR2 YYDKDF (reference sequence). CDR3: CATSRVGGQGKGETQYF. The DNA of the CDR3 is TGTGCCACCAGCAGAGTTGGAGGACAGGGAAAGGGAGAGACCCAGTACTTC.

The chain carries TRBV9 and TRBJ1-2; D remains ambiguous. Germline CDR1 is SGDLS and CDR2 is YYNGEE. Between the trimmed V and J ends, which lost 3 bases and 7 bases, there was a span of 16 bases. The CDR3 sequence is 14 residues long. This chain's CDR3 is CASSARHGLAGYTF. The CDR3 region has the DNA TGTGCCAGCAGCGCCCGTCACGGACTTGCTGGCTACACCTTC.

J is TRBJ2-2 and V is TRBV13, with a weak D call TRBD1 (5 bases). With 6 bases removed from V and 5 bases from J, the gap between germline ends came to 13 bases. The CDR3 extends over 14 amino acids. From germline, CDR1 is PRHDT and CDR2 FYEKMQ (reference sequence). In nucleotides, the CDR3 is TGTGCCAGCAGGTCCGACAGCAGGACCGGGGAGCTGTTTTTT. The encoded protein is CASRSDSRTGELFF.

To note about this clone: Its ends do not fully match the called genes, so a read error is possible. The chain is built from TRBV6-6 and TRBJ1-2; D is possibly TRBD1 (6 bases). The CDR3 loop spans 10 amino acids. Germline values: CDR1 MNHNY, CDR2 SVGAGI (reference sequence). The CDR3 DNA sequence: TGCGGGCGGGAGGGGGATGGCTACACCTTC. It translates to CGREGDGYTF.

This clone has a handful of counts. The chain has TRBV29-1 and TRBJ2-5; weak D call: TRBD1 (6 bases). Trimming removed 8 bases at V and 1 base at J, with 11 bases between. The CDR3 is 12 residues long. Germline lookup yields CDR1 SQVTM and CDR2 ANQGSEA. The CDR3 sequence is CSTRTVQETQYF. The CDR3 DNA reads as TGCAGCACTCGGACAGTCCAAGAGACCCAGTACTTC.

CDR3 bases: TGTGCCAGCAGTACGCGGGGCAATCAGCCCCAGCATTTT. Translating gives CASSTRGNQPQHF. V usage is TRBV12-3 or TRBV12-4 and J usage is TRBJ1-5; no clear D gene. The CDR3 is 13 amino acids. V was trimmed by 5 bases and J by 2 bases, leaving 7 bases between them.

This chain uses TRBV5-1 with TRBJ1-2; tentative D call: TRBD1 (6 bases). V gave up 4 bases and J gave up 0 bases, with 19 bases separating them. The germline V gene has CDR1 SGHRS and CDR2 YFSETQ. This CDR3 contains 17 residues. The CDR3 DNA follows: TGCGCCAGCAGCAAGTGGGCGAGACAGGATTCTAACTATGGCTACACCTTC. Amino acids: CASSKWARQDSNYGYTF.

V gene TRBV2 combines with J gene TRBJ2-4, with 7 bases fitting TRBD1. Germline assignment: CDR1 SNHLY and CDR2 FYNNEI. V lost 3 bases, J lost 8 bases, and 10 bases stayed unmatched. This CDR3 contains 15 residues. In DNA form, the CDR3 reads TGTGCCAGCAGTGATGGCAGGGGGAGATCGGACATTCAGTACTTC. Translating gives CASSDGRGRSDIQYF.

Only a few counts were recorded for this clone. The chain carries TRBV5-6 and TRBJ1-2, with a tentative D call TRBD1 (5 bases). The germline V gene encodes CDR1 SGHDT and CDR2 YYEEEE. Trimming pared 1 base from V and 3 bases from J, leaving 10 bases between. This CDR3 is 14 amino acids long. The CDR3 DNA sequence: TGTGCCAGCAGCTTGACAGGACTAGACTATGGCTACACCTTC. This gives the protein CASSLTGLDYGYTF.

The chain joins TRBV12-5 to TRBJ1-2; the match to TRBD1 covers 7 bases. Losses at the gene ends were 7 bases for V and 10 bases for J; bases not matched to a gene: 6. The CDR3 is 11 residues long. The V gene's germline CDR1 is LGHNT and CDR2 FRNRAP. The CDR3 DNA reads as TGTGCTAGTGCCCGGGACAGCAACTACACCTTC. It codes for CASARDSNYTF.

The chain is built from TRBV20-1 and TRBJ2-2; TRBD1 matches 7 bases. V was pared by 1 base and J by 17 bases, with 7 bases of the junction left unmatched. This CDR3 contains 11 residues. Germline V gene data show CDR1 as DFQATT and CDR2 as SNEGSKA (reference sequence). The CDR3 reads CSARAGTVGFF. CDR3 sequence (DNA): TGCAGTGCTAGAGCAGGGACAGTCGGATTTTTT.

This chain uses TRBV6-5 with TRBJ1-5, with D maybe TRBD1 (6 bases). The CDR3 is made up of 12 amino acids. The V gene's germline CDR1 is MNHEY and CDR2 SVGAGI. V gave up 9 bases and J gave up 5 bases, with 11 bases separating them. The CDR3 spells CASGGGDQPQHF. CDR3 coding DNA: TGTGCCAGTGGCGGGGGCGATCAGCCCCAGCATTTT.

V and J are TRBV19 and TRBJ2-7; D remains ambiguous. The CDR3 has 14 residues. CDR1 is LNHDA, CDR2 SQIVND, per germline (reference sequence). V was shortened by 4 bases and J by 1 base, with 11 bases between the two germline ends. CDR3 protein: CASSRRDSSYEQYF. The CDR3 nucleotides read TGTGCCAGTAGTAGAAGAGACTCATCCTACGAGCAGTACTTC.